Below are 29 T cell receptor beta chains sequenced from a single sample in a study of shared clonotypes between healthy human individuals. CD8 cells regarded as naive lacked CD45RO, were positively chosen for CCR7, and omitted terminally differentiated effector memory CD45RA+ cells. The data were produced by immunoSEQ multiplex PCR, yet TCRdb's version contains in-frame clones alone and is incomplete. The profile covers fewer than 1 million clones, with roughly 96% appearing a single time and less than 0.25% taken by the ten largest. Source material: naive CD8+ T cells sorted from blood. The receptor set was obtained from a man in his thirties or forties in good health.

V gene TRBV7-8 combines with J gene TRBJ2-7; D remains unclear. The length of the CDR3 is 13 residues. V gave up 7 bases and J gave up 0 bases, with 10 bases separating them. Germline V gene sequence: CDR1 SGHVS, CDR2 FQNEAQ. The CDR3 DNA is TGTGCCAGCAATACTGGGGACTCCTACGAGCAGTACTTC. Translated, it gives CASNTGDSYEQYF.

This clone was detected only once. The chain joins TRBV18 to TRBJ2-7; D unresolved. CDR1 is KGHSH, CDR2 LQKENI, per germline. The V end was cut by 5 bases, the J end by 2 bases, with 13 bases between. The CDR3 extends over 14 amino acids. CDR3 amino acids: CASSAGGLAYEQYF. In nucleotides, the CDR3 is TGTGCCAGCTCAGCCGGTGGGCTTGCCTACGAGCAGTACTTC.

This clone showed up just once. The chain joins TRBV7-2 to TRBJ1-2, with D possibly matching TRBD1 (6 bases). The germline gives CDR1 SGHTA, CDR2 FQGNSA. The CDR3 contains 12 residues. V shed 4 bases and J shed 6 bases, with 9 bases lying between them. CDR3 sequence (DNA): TGTGCCAGCAGCTCAGGGGTGGATGGCTACACCTTC. Translated: CASSSGVDGYTF.

The V gene is TRBV9, the J gene TRBJ2-1, with D maybe TRBD2 (5 bases). Germline CDR1 and CDR2: SGDLS and YYNGEE. V was shortened by 0 bases and J by 9 bases, with 13 bases between the two germline ends. This CDR3 contains 14 residues. CDR3 DNA sequence: TGTGCCAGCAGCGTAGCAGAACTAGTTGGTGAGCAGTTCTTC. Protein: CASSVAELVGEQFF. Full variable domain (missing parts from reference TRBV9 and TRBJ2-1): DSGVTQTPKHLITATGQRVTLRCSPRSGDLSVYWYQQSLDQGLQFLIQYYNGEERAKGNILERFSAQQFPDLHSELNLSSLELGDSALYFCASSVAELVGEQFFGPGTRLTVL.

The chain combines TRBV6-6 with TRBJ2-7, with D possibly matching TRBD2 (5 bases). This CDR3 has 15 amino acids. Per the germline V gene, CDR1 is MNHNY and CDR2 is SVGAGI (reference sequence). V was clipped by 0 bases and J by 5 bases, with 14 bases between them. CDR3 coding DNA: TGTGCCAGCAGTTACTCGGCGGGTTTGTTCGACGAGCAGTACTTC. Amino acid sequence: CASSYSAGLFDEQYF.

The V call is TRBV28, the J call TRBJ2-7; no definite D call. Germline lookup yields CDR1 MDHEN and CDR2 SYDVKM. V was trimmed by 3 bases and J by 7 bases, leaving 13 bases between them. The CDR3 contains 13 residues. The CDR3 nucleotides read TGTGCCAGCAGTTTCTTCGTTACGAATGAGCAGTACTTC. Residues: CASSFFVTNEQYF.

The gene calls are TRBV19 and TRBJ1-2; a weak D match, TRBD1 (5 bases). Trimming removed 4 bases at V and 3 bases at J, with 21 bases between. CDR1 is LNHDA and CDR2 is SQIVND in the germline V gene (reference sequence). The CDR3 contains 17 residues. The CDR3 DNA is TGTGCCAGTAGTAACTACGGGTGGCAGGGTGTGGACTATGGCTACACCTTC. The encoded protein is CASSNYGWQGVDYGYTF.

The chain employs TRBV4-1 and TRBJ1-5, with 7 bases fitting TRBD1. The ends lost 6 bases at V and 7 bases at J; junction bases unmatched: 9. The V gene's germline CDR1 is MGHRA and CDR2 YSYEKL. CDR3 size: 14 residues. CDR3 sequence (DNA): TGCGCCAGCAGGCGACAGGGAGTGGGCCAGCCCCAGCATTTT. This codes for CASRRQGVGQPQHF.

This clone was detected only once. V is TRBV4-2 and J is TRBJ2-3; 9 bases agree with TRBD2. V lost 5 bases to trimming and J lost 2 bases; unmatched junction nucleotides: 5. From germline, CDR1 is LGHNA and CDR2 YNFKEQ. The CDR3 loop spans 15 amino acids. This CDR3 is CASSDLAGFTDTQYF. Here the CDR3 DNA reads TGTGCCAGCAGCGATCTAGCGGGGTTCACAGATACGCAGTATTTT.

V usage is TRBV27 and J usage is TRBJ1-1; 11 bases line up with TRBD1. With V trimmed by 4 bases and J by 5 bases, 9 bases remained unmatched. This CDR3 region has 16 residues. Germline CDR1 is MNHEY and CDR2 is SMNVEV (reference sequence). CDR3 residues: CASSYGTGGRRTEAFF. In nucleotides, the CDR3 is TGTGCCAGCAGTTACGGGACAGGGGGTAGAAGGACTGAAGCTTTCTTT.

This clone was found once. V usage is TRBV10-2 and J usage is TRBJ2-6, with D tentatively TRBD1 (6 bases). This CDR3 is built from 12 residues. The germline CDR1 and CDR2 sequences are WSHSY and SAAADI. V dropped 6 bases and J dropped 12 bases, with 12 bases sitting between them. The CDR3 spells CASRGGYGVLTF. For the CDR3, the DNA is TGCGCCAGCAGAGGGGGTTATGGCGTCCTGACTTTC.

CDR3: CAISVGTGGIKTQYF. The DNA for the CDR3 is TGTGCCATCAGTGTTGGGACAGGGGGCATCAAGACCCAGTACTTC. The chain uses TRBV10-3 and TRBJ2-5; 12 bases line up with TRBD1. This CDR3 spans 15 amino acids. Germline assignment: CDR1 ENHRY and CDR2 SYGVKD. Germline trimming cut 4 bases from V and 6 bases from J; bases unmatched to any gene: 6.

The chain joins TRBV27 to TRBJ1-5, with D possibly being TRBD1 (6 bases). The ends were cut back, 4 bases at V and 1 base at J, with 11 bases in the middle. Germline assignment: CDR1 MNHEY and CDR2 SMNVEV (reference sequence). CDR3 length: 15 amino acids. CDR3 loop: CASSSTGLSNQPQHF. As DNA, the CDR3 is TGTGCCAGCAGTTCGACAGGTTTGAGCAATCAGCCCCAGCATTTT.

To note about this clone: Other DNA variants within this sample encode the same CDR3. V gene TRBV5-1 combines with J gene TRBJ2-5; no clear D gene. This CDR3 is 14 amino acids long. Germline V gene sequence: CDR1 SGHRS, CDR2 YFSETQ. Trimming removed 0 bases from V and 5 bases from J, with 11 bases in between. The CDR3 loop reads CASSLAQGLETQYF. The CDR3 DNA reads TGCGCCAGCAGCTTGGCCCAAGGGTTGGAGACCCAGTACTTC.

The chain carries TRBV10-3 and TRBJ1-5, with 9 positions matching TRBD1. After removal of 10 bases from V and 5 bases from J, the junction contained 12 bases not matched to a gene. Germline CDR1 is ENHRY and CDR2 is SYGVKD. This CDR3 contains 15 residues. CDR3 sequence: CATSESGQGYQPQHF. In DNA form, the CDR3 reads TGTGCCACAAGCGAATCGGGACAGGGATATCAGCCCCAGCATTTT.

The chain employs TRBV4-3 and TRBJ1-1; TRBD1 matches at 10 bases. Germline CDR1 is LGHNA and CDR2 is YSLEER. V lost 3 bases to trimming and J lost 5 bases; unmatched junction nucleotides: 9. This CDR3 spans 16 amino acids. The CDR3 DNA reads TGCGCCAGCAGCCAGGGCTACAGGACAGGGGGGACTGAAGCTTTCTTT. This translates into CASSQGYRTGGTEAFF.

The chain is built from TRBV1 and TRBJ1-5. TRBV1 is termed a pseudogene. The CDR3 consists of 18 residues. CDR3 coding DNA: TGCACCAGCAGCATCCCCGATGGACGGGATTTTAGCAATCAGCCCCAGCATTTT. It encodes CTSSIPDGRDFSNQPQHF.

This rearrangement joins TRBV7-3 to TRBJ2-1, with 7 nucleotides matching TRBD1. The germline V gene has CDR1 SGHTA and CDR2 FQGTGA. Unmatched junction bases numbered 11, after V lost 5 bases and J lost 4 bases. This CDR3 comprises 16 residues. The CDR3 is CASSPNRDRVYNEQFF. As DNA, the CDR3 is TGTGCCAGCAGCCCGAACCGGGACAGAGTTTACAATGAGCAGTTCTTC.

The chain carries TRBV21-1 and TRBJ2-7; no check of the table's D call, TRBD1, against the DNA was made. TRBV21-1 is a recognized pseudogene. The CDR3 sequence is 18 residues long. CDR3 sequence reads: CASSYRGIQGSVGYEQYF. DNA of the CDR3: TGTGCCAGCAGCTATCGAGGGATACAGGGATCGGTTGGCTACGAGCAGTACTTC.

Details on this clone: The same CDR3 can be traced to other DNA sequences in this sample. CDR3 coding DNA: TGTGCCAGCAGCTTAGGGGGGGGATACTACGAGCAGTACTTC. Translation: CASSLGGGYYEQYF. The chain combines TRBV7-6 with TRBJ2-7; 7 bases are a match to TRBD2. This CDR3 is built from 14 residues. CDR1 and CDR2 from the germline V gene are SGHVS and FNYEAQ. V was clipped by 1 base and J by 3 bases; unmatched bases: 3. The variable domain in full, with the rest retrieved from reference TRBV7-6 and TRBJ2-7, is GAGVSQSPRYKVTKRGQDVALRCDPISGHVSLYWYRQALGQGPEFLTYFNYEAQQDKSGLPNDRFSAERPEGSISTLTIQRTEQRDSAMYRCASSLGGGYYEQYFGPGTRLTVT.

The rearrangement links TRBV9 to TRBJ2-3; TRBD1 is a possible D gene (7 bases). The germline gives CDR1 SGDLS, CDR2 YYNGEE. The CDR3 loop spans 17 amino acids. The V and J ends lost 3 bases and 5 bases respectively, with 22 bases between them. DNA of the CDR3: TGTGCCAGCAGCGCCTTTGGACTATCTACAGGGGAAGATACGCAGTATTTT. Amino acids: CASSAFGLSTGEDTQYF.

Concerning this clone itself: Within the sample, other DNA sequences also encode this same CDR3. The chain is built from TRBV11-2 and TRBJ1-1; tentative D call: TRBD1 (6 bases). CDR1 is SGHAT and CDR2 is FQNNGV in the germline V gene. V lost 3 bases, J lost 1 base, and 6 bases lay in between. This CDR3 comprises 13 residues. DNA for the CDR3: TGTGCCAGCAGCTTGGGACAGAACACTGAAGCTTTCTTT. This codes for CASSLGQNTEAFF.

The chain recombines TRBV18 with TRBJ1-5; D not resolved. CDR1 and CDR2 from the germline V gene are KGHSH and LQKENI. V shed 10 bases and J shed 0 bases, with 13 bases lying between them. CDR3 size: 14 residues. CDR3 DNA sequence: TGTGCCACGCGGGAGAGTAATAGCAATCAGCCCCAGCATTTT. Amino acids: CATRESNSNQPQHF.

On this clone: Different DNA sequences within this sample yield the same CDR3. This chain connects TRBV9 to TRBJ2-7; 8 nucleotides agree with TRBD1. Germline V gene data show CDR1 as SGDLS and CDR2 as YYNGEE. The CDR3 loop spans 15 amino acids. V shed 3 bases, J shed 0 bases, and the junction held 5 bases outside the gene matches. CDR3 amino acids: CASSGGDRSSYEQYF. CDR3 DNA: TGTGCCAGCAGCGGCGGGGACAGGAGCTCCTACGAGCAGTACTTC.

The gene calls are TRBV11-1 and TRBJ1-2; D is unclear. CDR1 and CDR2 (germline): SGHAT, FQDESV (reference sequence). Between the trimmed V and J ends, which lost 3 bases and 5 bases, there was a span of 22 bases. The CDR3 covers 17 residues. CDR3 in DNA: TGTGCCAGCAGCTTGGAGGAAACCCTACTACTAAGGTATGGCTACACCTTC. This sequence encodes CASSLEETLLLRYGYTF.

As DNA, the CDR3 is TGTGCCAGCAGCGACCACAGGGGAACTCTTATCGACGAGCAGTACTTC. Its protein product is CASSDHRGTLIDEQYF. This chain joins TRBV7-9 and TRBJ2-7; 7 nucleotides match TRBD1. The CDR3 contains 16 residues. After removal of 5 bases from V and 5 bases from J, the junction contained 15 bases not matched to a gene. Germline V gives CDR1 SEHNR, CDR2 FQNEAQ (reference sequence).

This CDR3 is CASSLLAGVRTGELFF. CDR3 coding DNA: TGTGCCAGTAGTTTGCTAGCGGGAGTTCGGACCGGGGAGCTGTTTTTT. This rearrangement joins TRBV19 to TRBJ2-2; 10 nucleotides match TRBD2. The J segment lost 5 bases and the V segment lost 5 bases, leaving 8 bases of the junction unmatched. Germline CDR1 is LNHDA and CDR2 is SQIVND (reference sequence). CDR3 length equals 16 residues.

V is TRBV6-1 and J is TRBJ2-7; 9 bases match TRBD1. The CDR3 has 14 residues. CDR1 is MNHNS, CDR2 SASEGT, per germline. V trimming: 6 bases; J trimming: 3 bases; junction bases outside the gene matches: 6. The CDR3 nucleotides are TGTGCCAGCAGCCCGACAGGGGGAGTCTACGAGCAGTACTTC. It is translated as CASSPTGGVYEQYF.

The rearrangement uses TRBV13 and TRBJ2-1; 14 bases agree with TRBD2. CDR1 and CDR2 (germline): PRHDT, FYEKMQ (reference sequence). The V and J ends lost 5 bases and 4 bases, in that order; junction bases with no gene match: 4. CDR3 size: 16 residues. The CDR3 DNA follows: TGTGCCAGCAGCGCCTGGACTAGCGGGGGGTACAATGAGCAGTTCTTC. Its translation is CASSAWTSGGYNEQFF. Full variable domain (outside the CDR3, taken from reference TRBV13 and TRBJ2-1): AAGVIQSPRHLIKEKRETATLKCYPIPRHDTVYWYQQGPGQDPQFLISFYEKMQSDKGSIPDRFSAQQFSDYHSELNMSSLELGDSALYFCASSAWTSGGYNEQFFGPGTRLTVL.